The present TCR beta chain was sequenced within a study of T cells after yellow fever vaccination. Many counts were recorded for this clonotype. TCRdb fed the 5' RACE reads into MiXCR, producing one record per CDR3 protein. This table holds 150,000 or so distinct CDR3 sequences, 6.6% found once. The CDR3 is made up of 14 amino acids. The V end was cut by 2 bases, the J end by 0 bases, with 7 bases between. Germline CDR1 LGHDT, CDR2 YNNKEL (reference sequence). The TCR comes from a man between 25 and 39 years old who received the YFV17D yellow fever vaccine. The sequencing here drew on CD4+ T cells sorted from PBMCs, taken 10 days after the yellow fever booster vaccination. The chain has TRBV3-1 and TRBJ1-2; no firm D call. In DNA, the CDR3 is TGTGCCAGCAGCCAAACAGCATCTAACTATGGCTACACCTTC. This codes for CASSQTASNYGYTF.